This T cell receptor beta chain was sequenced in a study of beta chain features in type 1 diabetes. CDR3 length: 13 amino acids. Germline-derived CDR1 and CDR2 are GTSNPN and SVGIG (reference sequence). Between the trimmed V and J ends, which lost 4 bases and 4 bases, there was a span of 13 bases. Expressed TCRB transcripts got sequenced, as all isolated RNA was reverse transcribed. Sequencing was performed with immunoSEQ multiplex PCR; in TCRdb, only in-frame clones are kept and a portion is missing. The profile shows some 500,000 clones, roughly 10% of them singletons. The sample was naive CD4+ T cells from blood. The sequence derives from a woman aged 18-29 years in good health. V and J are TRBV30 and TRBJ1-2; D uncertain. The CDR3 loop reads CAWKGRLGYGYTF. CDR3 sequence (DNA): TGTGCCTGGAAAGGACGTCTGGGCTATGGCTACACCTTC. The full variable domain, rest sourced from reference TRBV30 and TRBJ1-2, is SQTIHQWPATLVQPVGSPLSLECTVEGTSNPNLYWYRQAAGRGLQLLFYSVGIGQISSEVPQNLSASRPQDRQFILSSKKLLLSDSGFYLCAWKGRLGYGYTFGSGTRLTVV.